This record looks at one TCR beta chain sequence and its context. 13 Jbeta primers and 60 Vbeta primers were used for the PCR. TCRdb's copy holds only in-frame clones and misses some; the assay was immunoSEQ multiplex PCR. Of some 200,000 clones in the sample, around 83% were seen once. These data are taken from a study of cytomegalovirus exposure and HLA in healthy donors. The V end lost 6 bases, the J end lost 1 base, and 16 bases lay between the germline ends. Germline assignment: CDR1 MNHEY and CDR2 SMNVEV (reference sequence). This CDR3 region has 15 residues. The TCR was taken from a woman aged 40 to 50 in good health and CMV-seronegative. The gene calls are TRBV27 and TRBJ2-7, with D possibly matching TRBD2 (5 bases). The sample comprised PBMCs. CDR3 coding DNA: TGTGCCAGCAGAACCCCGGGCGGAGGATCCTACGAGCAGTACTTC. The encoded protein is CASRTPGGGSYEQYF.